The 2 T cell receptor beta chains below all came from one sample that was sequenced in a study of T cells after yellow fever vaccination. TCRdb passed the 5' RACE reads through MiXCR, listing each CDR3 protein once. This table holds around 340,000 distinct CDR3 sequences, under 15% found once. The sequencing here drew on CD4+ T cells sorted from PBMCs, taken 15 days after the yellow fever booster vaccination. The receptor source for this set is a man younger than 35 who received the YFV17D yellow fever vaccine.

This clonotype was detected only a few times. The rearrangement links TRBV20-1 to TRBJ2-5; tentatively, D is TRBD1 (5 bases). The CDR3 loop spans 12 amino acids. Trimming pared 6 bases from V and 8 bases from J, leaving 16 bases between. The germline V gene encodes CDR1 DFQATT and CDR2 SNEGSKA (reference sequence). CDR3 sequence reads: CSAFRTSATQYF. As DNA, the CDR3 is TGCAGTGCATTCCGGACATCTGCCACCCAGTACTTC.

The chain carries TRBV9 and TRBJ2-6, with a possible D match to TRBD1 (6 bases). The CDR3 is made up of 16 amino acids. The V gene lost 4 bases and the J gene lost 0 bases, with 11 bases spanning the gap. Germline V CDR1 and CDR2: SGDLS, YYNGEE. The CDR3 nucleotides read TGTGCCAGCAGCCCCAGGGACATCTCTGGGGCCAACGTCCTGACTTTC. Translating gives CASSPRDISGANVLTF.